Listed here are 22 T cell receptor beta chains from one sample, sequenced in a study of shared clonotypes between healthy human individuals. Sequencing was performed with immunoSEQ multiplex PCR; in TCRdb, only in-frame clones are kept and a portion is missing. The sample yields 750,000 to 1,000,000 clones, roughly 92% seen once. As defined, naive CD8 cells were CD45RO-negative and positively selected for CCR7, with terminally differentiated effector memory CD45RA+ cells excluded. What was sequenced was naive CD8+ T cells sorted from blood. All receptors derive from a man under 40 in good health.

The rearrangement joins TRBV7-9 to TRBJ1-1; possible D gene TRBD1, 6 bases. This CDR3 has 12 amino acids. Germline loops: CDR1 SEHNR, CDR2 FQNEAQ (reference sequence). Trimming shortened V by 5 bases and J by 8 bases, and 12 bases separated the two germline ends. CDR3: CASSRRDKEAFF. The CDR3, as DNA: TGTGCCAGCAGCCGCCGGGACAAGGAAGCTTTCTTT.

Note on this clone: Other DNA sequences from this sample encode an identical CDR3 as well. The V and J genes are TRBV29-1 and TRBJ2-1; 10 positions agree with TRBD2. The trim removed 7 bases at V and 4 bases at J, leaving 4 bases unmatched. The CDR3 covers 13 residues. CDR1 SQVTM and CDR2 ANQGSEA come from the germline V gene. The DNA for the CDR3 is TGCAGCGCTGGACTAGCGGATTACAATGAGCAGTTCTTC. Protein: CSAGLADYNEQFF.

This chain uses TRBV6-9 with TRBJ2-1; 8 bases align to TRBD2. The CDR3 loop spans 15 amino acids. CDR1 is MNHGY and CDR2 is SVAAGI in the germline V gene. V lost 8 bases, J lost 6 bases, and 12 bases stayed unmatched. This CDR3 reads CASGASSGSRNEQFF. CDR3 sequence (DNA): TGTGCCAGCGGCGCCTCCAGCGGGAGCCGCAATGAGCAGTTCTTC.

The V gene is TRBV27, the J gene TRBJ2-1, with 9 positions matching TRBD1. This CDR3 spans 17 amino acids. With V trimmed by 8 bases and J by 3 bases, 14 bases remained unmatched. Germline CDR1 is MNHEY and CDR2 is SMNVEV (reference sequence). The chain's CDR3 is CASASLMTGGLYNEQFF. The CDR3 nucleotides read TGTGCCAGCGCAAGCCTCATGACAGGGGGACTCTACAATGAGCAGTTCTTC.

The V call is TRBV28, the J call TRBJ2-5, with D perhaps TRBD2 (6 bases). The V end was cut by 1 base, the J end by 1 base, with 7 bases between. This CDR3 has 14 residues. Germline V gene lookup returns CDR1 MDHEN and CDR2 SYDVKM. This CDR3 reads CASSLSGLQETQYF. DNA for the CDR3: TGTGCCAGCAGTTTATCGGGACTCCAAGAGACCCAGTACTTC.

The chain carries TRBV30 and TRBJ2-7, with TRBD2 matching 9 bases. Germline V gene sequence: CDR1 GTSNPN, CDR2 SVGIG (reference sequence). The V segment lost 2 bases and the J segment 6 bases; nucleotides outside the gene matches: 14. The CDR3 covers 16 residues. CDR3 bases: TGTGCCTGGAGTCTCACTTTAGCGGGAGATCGTAGCGAGCAGTACTTC. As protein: CAWSLTLAGDRSEQYF. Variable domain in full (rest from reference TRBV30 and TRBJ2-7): SQTIHQWPATLVQPVGSPLSLECTVEGTSNPNLYWYRQAAGRGLQLLFYSVGIGQISSEVPQNLSASRPQDRQFILSSKKLLLSDSGFYLCAWSLTLAGDRSEQYFGPGTRLTVT.

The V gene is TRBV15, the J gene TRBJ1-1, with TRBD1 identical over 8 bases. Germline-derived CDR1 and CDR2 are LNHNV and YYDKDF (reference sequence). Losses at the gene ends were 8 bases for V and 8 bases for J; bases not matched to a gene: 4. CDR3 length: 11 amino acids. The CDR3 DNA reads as TGTGCCACCTCAGGGGGCGGGGAAGCTTTCTTT. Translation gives CATSGGGEAFF.

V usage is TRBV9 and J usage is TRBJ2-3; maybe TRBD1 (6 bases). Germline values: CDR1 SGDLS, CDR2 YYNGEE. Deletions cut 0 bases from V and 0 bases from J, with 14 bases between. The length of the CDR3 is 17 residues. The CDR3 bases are TGTGCCAGCAGCGTAGAGGGTGGACAGCTGAGCACAGATACGCAGTATTTT. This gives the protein CASSVEGGQLSTDTQYF.

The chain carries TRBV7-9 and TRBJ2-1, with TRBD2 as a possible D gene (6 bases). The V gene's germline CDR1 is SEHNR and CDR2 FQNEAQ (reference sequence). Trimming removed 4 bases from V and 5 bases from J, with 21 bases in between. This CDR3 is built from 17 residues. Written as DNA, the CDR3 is TGTGCCAGCAGCTCTAGTGGAGGGTTCAGGAGAAACAATGAGCAGTTCTTC. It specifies CASSSSGGFRRNNEQFF. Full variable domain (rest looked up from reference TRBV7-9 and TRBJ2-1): DTGVSQNPRHKITKRGQNVTFRCDPISEHNRLYWYRQTLGQGPEFLTYFQNEAQLEKSRLLSDRFSAERPKGSFSTLEIQRTEQGDSAMYLCASSSSGGFRRNNEQFFGPGTRLTVL.

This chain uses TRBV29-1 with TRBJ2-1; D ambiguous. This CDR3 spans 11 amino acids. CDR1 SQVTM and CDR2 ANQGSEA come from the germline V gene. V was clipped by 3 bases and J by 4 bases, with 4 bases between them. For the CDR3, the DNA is TGCAGCGTTGATGGGTACAATGAGCAGTTCTTC. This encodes CSVDGYNEQFF.

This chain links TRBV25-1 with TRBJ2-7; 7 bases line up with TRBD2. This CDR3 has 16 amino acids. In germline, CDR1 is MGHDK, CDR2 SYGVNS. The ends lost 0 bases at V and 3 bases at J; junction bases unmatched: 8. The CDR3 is CASSEYRPGGGYEQYF. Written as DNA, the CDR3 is TGTGCCAGCAGTGAATATCGACCGGGAGGTGGCTACGAGCAGTACTTC.

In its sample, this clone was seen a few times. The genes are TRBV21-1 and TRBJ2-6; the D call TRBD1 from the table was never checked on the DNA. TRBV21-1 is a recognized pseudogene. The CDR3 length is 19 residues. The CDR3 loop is CASSNRPGQSSSGANVLTF. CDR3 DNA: TGTGCCAGCAGCAACCGTCCGGGACAGAGCTCCTCTGGGGCCAACGTCCTGACTTTC.

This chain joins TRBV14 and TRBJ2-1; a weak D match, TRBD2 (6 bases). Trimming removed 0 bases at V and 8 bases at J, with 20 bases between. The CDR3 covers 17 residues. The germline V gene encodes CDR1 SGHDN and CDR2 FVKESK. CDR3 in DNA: TGTGCCAGCAGCCAAGATCTGGTGACTAGTCGGGCGGATGAGCAGTTCTTC. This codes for CASSQDLVTSRADEQFF.

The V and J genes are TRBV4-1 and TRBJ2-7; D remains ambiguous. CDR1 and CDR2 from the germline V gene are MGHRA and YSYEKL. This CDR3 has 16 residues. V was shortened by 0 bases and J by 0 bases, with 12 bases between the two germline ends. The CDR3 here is CASSQETPPSSYEQYF. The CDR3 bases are TGCGCCAGCAGCCAAGAAACGCCCCCGAGCTCCTACGAGCAGTACTTC.

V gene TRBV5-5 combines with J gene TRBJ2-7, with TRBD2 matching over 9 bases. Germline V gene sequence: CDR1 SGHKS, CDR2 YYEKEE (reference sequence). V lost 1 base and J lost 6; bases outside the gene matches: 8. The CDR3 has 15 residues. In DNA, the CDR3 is TGTGCCAGCAGCTTGTCAGCGGGAGGCCCTCCCGAGCAGTACTTC. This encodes CASSLSAGGPPEQYF.

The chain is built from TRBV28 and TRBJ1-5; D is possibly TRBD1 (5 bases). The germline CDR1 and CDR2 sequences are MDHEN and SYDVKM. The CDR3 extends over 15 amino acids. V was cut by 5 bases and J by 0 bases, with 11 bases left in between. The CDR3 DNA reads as TGTGCCAGCAGTGTAACAGGTTATAGCAATCAGCCCCAGCATTTT. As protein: CASSVTGYSNQPQHF.

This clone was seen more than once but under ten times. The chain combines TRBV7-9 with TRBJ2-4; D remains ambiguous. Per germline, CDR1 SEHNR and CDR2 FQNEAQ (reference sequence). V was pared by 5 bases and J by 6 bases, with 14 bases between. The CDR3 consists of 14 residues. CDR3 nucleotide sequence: TGTGCCAGCAGCCCCTCGGTGGGTAGAAACATTCAGTACTTC. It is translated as CASSPSVGRNIQYF.

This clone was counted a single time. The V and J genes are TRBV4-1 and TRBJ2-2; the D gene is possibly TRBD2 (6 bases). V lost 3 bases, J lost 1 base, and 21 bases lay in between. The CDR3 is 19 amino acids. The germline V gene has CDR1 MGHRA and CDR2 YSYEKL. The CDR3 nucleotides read TGCGCCAGCAGCCACGCCCCACAGGTCGCGGGGCTGAACACCGGGGAGCTGTTTTTT. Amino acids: CASSHAPQVAGLNTGELFF.

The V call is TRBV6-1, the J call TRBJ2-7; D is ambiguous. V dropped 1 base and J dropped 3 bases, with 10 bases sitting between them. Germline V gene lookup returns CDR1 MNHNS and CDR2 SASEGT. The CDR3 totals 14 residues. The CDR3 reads CASSEELLIYEQYF. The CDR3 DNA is TGTGCCAGCAGTGAAGAACTCCTAATCTACGAGCAGTACTTC.

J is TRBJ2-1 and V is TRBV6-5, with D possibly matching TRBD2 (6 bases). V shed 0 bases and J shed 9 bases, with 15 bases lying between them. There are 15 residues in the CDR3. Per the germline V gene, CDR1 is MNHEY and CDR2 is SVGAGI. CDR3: CASSYSSLPGSEQFF. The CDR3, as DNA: TGTGCCAGCAGTTACTCATCACTCCCCGGGAGTGAGCAGTTCTTC.

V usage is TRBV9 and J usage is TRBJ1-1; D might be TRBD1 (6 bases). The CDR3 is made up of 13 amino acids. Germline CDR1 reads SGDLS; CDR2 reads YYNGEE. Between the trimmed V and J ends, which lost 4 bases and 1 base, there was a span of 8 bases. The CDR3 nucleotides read TGTGCCAGCAGCCCGGGACAGAACACTGAAGCTTTCTTT. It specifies CASSPGQNTEAFF.

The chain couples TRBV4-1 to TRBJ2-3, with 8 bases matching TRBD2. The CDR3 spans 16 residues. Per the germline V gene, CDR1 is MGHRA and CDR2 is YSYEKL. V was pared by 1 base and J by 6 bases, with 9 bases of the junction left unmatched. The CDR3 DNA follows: TGCGCCAGCAGCCAAGGATCGGGCGGGAGGACGGATACGCAGTATTTT. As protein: CASSQGSGGRTDTQYF.